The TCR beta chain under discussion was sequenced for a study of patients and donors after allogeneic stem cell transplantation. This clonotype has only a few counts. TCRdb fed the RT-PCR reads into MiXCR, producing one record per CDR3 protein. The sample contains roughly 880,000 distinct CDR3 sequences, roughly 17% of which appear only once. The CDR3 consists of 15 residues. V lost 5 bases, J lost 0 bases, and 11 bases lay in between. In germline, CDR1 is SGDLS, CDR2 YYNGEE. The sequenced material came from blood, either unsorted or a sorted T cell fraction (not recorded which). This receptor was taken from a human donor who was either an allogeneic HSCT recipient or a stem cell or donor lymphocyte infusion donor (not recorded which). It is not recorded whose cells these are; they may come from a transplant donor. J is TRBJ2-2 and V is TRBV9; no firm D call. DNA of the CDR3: TGTGCCAGCAGGGCTAGTTTTGCGAACACCGGGGAGCTGTTTTTT. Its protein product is CASRASFANTGELFF.